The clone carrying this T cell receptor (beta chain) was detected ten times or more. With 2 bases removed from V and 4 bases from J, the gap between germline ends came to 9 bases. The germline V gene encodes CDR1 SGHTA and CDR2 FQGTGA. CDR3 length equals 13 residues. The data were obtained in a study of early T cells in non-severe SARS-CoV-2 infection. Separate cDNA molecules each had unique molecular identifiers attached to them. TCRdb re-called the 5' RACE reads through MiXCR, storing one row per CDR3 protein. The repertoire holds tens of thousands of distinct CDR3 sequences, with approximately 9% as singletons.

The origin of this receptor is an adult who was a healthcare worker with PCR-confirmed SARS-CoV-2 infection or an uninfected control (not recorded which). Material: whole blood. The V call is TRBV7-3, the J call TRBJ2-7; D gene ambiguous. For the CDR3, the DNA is TGTGCCAGCAGCTTAGGTCGCGGTTACGAGCAGTACTTC. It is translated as CASSLGRGYEQYF.